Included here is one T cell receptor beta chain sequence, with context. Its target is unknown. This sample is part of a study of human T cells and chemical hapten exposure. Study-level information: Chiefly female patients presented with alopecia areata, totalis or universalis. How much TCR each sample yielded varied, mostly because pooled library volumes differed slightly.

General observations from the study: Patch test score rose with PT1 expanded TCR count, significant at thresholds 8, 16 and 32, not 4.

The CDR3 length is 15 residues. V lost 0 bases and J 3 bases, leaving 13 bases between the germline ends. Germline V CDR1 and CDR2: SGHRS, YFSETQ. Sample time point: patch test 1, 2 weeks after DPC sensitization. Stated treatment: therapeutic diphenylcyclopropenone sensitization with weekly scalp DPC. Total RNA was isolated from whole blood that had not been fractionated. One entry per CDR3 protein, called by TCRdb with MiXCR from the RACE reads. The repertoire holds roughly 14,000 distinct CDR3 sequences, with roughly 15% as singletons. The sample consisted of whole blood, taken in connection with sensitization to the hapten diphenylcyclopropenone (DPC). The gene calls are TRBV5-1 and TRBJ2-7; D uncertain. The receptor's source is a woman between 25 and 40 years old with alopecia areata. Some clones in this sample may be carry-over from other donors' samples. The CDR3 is CASSLGPGGIYEQYF. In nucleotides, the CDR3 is TGCGCCAGCAGCTTGGGTCCCGGTGGTATCTACGAGCAGTACTTC.